This TCR beta chain was identified in a study of monozygotic twins with inflammatory bowel disease. The authors isolated total RNA from whole blood without sorting T cells. TCRdb re-called the 5' RACE reads; one entry per CDR3 protein, DNA not given. The repertoire table contains a few hundred thousand distinct CDR3 sequences. The CDR3 covers 16 residues. Looked up from germline, CDR1 is SEHNR and CDR2 is FQNEAQ (reference sequence). V and J are TRBV7-9 and TRBJ2-2. The specimen was blood. The TCR originated in a human donor with ulcerative colitis or Crohn's disease, or a healthy co-twin of an affected twin (not recorded which). The CDR3 loop is CASSLAGTTDTGELFF.